Following are 32 T cell receptor beta chains from one sample sequenced in a study of control samples from healthy donors and cancer patients. Only in-frame clones appear in the TCRdb table, and some are missing; sequencing was by immunoSEQ multiplex PCR. The profile covers 130,000 or so clones, with 92% appearing a single time and about 2.2% taken by the ten largest. The sample was blood. The receptors shown here come from a woman aged 45-60 years in good health.

The gene calls are TRBV2 and TRBJ2-7, with 7 bases lining up with TRBD2. The CDR3 is 14 residues long. Germline lookup yields CDR1 SNHLY and CDR2 FYNNEI. The V and J ends lost 1 base and 4 bases, in that order; junction bases with no gene match: 4. CDR3 in amino acids: CASSEEAGSYEQYF. Written as DNA, the CDR3 is TGTGCCAGCAGTGAAGAAGCGGGGTCATACGAGCAGTACTTC.

In its sample, this clone was seen once. This chain uses TRBV9 with TRBJ2-1, with D unresolved. Per germline, CDR1 SGDLS and CDR2 YYNGEE. V shed 0 bases and J shed 0 bases, with 7 bases lying between them. CDR3 size: 15 residues. DNA for the CDR3: TGTGCCAGCAGCGTAGCGGCCTACTCCTACAATGAGCAGTTCTTC. Protein: CASSVAAYSYNEQFF. The variable domain in full, with the rest retrieved from reference TRBV9 and TRBJ2-1, is DSGVTQTPKHLITATGQRVTLRCSPRSGDLSVYWYQQSLDQGLQFLIQYYNGEERAKGNILERFSAQQFPDLHSELNLSSLELGDSALYFCASSVAAYSYNEQFFGPGTRLTVL.

The V call is TRBV12-3 or TRBV12-4, the J call TRBJ1-1; D remains unclear. The CDR3 has 12 amino acids. Trimming shortened V by 1 base and J by 10 bases, and 10 bases separated the two germline ends. The CDR3 sequence is CASSLEVSGAFF. The CDR3 DNA sequence: TGTGCCAGCAGTTTAGAGGTTTCGGGAGCTTTCTTT.

The chain combines TRBV4-2 with TRBJ1-5; a possible D gene is TRBD1 (5 bases). The CDR3 contains 15 residues. CDR1 and CDR2 from the germline V gene are LGHNA and YNFKEQ. The V end was cut by 0 bases, the J end by 9 bases, with 15 bases between. In DNA form, the CDR3 reads TGTGCCAGCAGCCAAGAAATATCGGGGGGTTGGCCCCAGCATTTT. This gives the protein CASSQEISGGWPQHF.

The chain recombines TRBV3-1 (or the pseudogene TRBV3-2) with TRBJ2-3; tentative D call: TRBD1 (6 bases). The CDR3 loop spans 17 amino acids. Germline CDR1 reads LGHDT; CDR2 reads YNNKEL (reference sequence). Trimming removed 1 base at V and 10 bases at J, with 24 bases between. CDR3 protein: CASSQGVVRRQGRAQYF. CDR3 sequence (DNA): TGTGCCAGCAGCCAAGGCGTGGTGCGGAGGCAGGGGAGAGCGCAGTATTTT.

J is TRBJ2-2 and V is TRBV29-1; the match to TRBD1 covers 7 bases. CDR1 is SQVTM and CDR2 is ANQGSEA in the germline V gene. The J segment lost 5 bases and the V segment lost 0 bases, leaving 3 bases of the junction unmatched. The CDR3 is 14 residues long. Written as DNA, the CDR3 is TGCAGCGTTGAAGAGACAGGGTGGACCGGGGAGCTGTTTTTT. Its translation: CSVEETGWTGELFF.

CDR3 sequence reads: CASSVSGLYNEQFF. Written as DNA, the CDR3 is TGTGCCAGCAGTGTGAGCGGGCTCTACAATGAGCAGTTCTTC. The V gene is TRBV2, the J gene TRBJ2-1; D may be TRBD2 (6 bases). This CDR3 comprises 14 residues. With 4 bases removed from V and 3 bases from J, the gap between germline ends came to 10 bases. Germline V gene lookup returns CDR1 SNHLY and CDR2 FYNNEI. Full variable domain (rest looked up from reference TRBV2 and TRBJ2-1): EPEVTQTPSHQVTQMGQEVILRCVPISNHLYFYWYRQILGQKVEFLVSFYNNEISEKSEIFDDQFSVERPDGSNFTLKIRSTKLEDSAMYFCASSVSGLYNEQFFGPGTRLTVL.

V gene TRBV6-5 combines with J gene TRBJ2-3; D gene unclear. Germline CDR1 reads MNHEY; CDR2 reads SVGAGI. Trimming removed 7 bases at V and 2 bases at J, with 13 bases between. The CDR3 runs to 14 residues. In DNA form, the CDR3 reads TGTGCCAGCACCACGGCTCCTTCCACAGATACGCAGTATTTT. It encodes CASTTAPSTDTQYF.

V and J are TRBV11-3 and TRBJ2-7; tentative D call: TRBD2 (6 bases). Germline CDR1 reads SGHNT; CDR2 reads YENEEA. The CDR3 length is 14 residues. Trimming removed 5 bases from V and 5 bases from J, with 16 bases in between. CDR3 amino acids: CASSLGGSSNEQYF. The CDR3 DNA reads TGTGCCAGCAGCCTCGGAGGGTCGAGTAACGAGCAGTACTTC.

This rearrangement joins TRBV30 to TRBJ2-7, with unresolved D. Trimming removed 2 bases at V and 0 bases at J, with 8 bases between. Looked up from germline, CDR1 is GTSNPN and CDR2 is SVGIG (reference sequence). This CDR3 comprises 13 residues. The CDR3 coding sequence is TGTGCCTGGAGTTCGGTCATCTCCTACGAGCAGTACTTC. Amino acids: CAWSSVISYEQYF.

The CDR3 sequence: CASSYGQGIGGNTIYF. CDR3 DNA sequence: TGTGCCAGCAGTTACGGTCAGGGCATAGGAGGAAACACCATATATTTT. The V call is TRBV6-5, the J call TRBJ1-3, with D possibly being TRBD1 (5 bases). In germline, CDR1 is MNHEY, CDR2 SVGAGI. Between the trimmed V and J ends, which lost 2 bases and 4 bases, there was a span of 15 bases. The CDR3 consists of 16 residues.

The rearrangement links TRBV6-5 to TRBJ2-1; D uncertain. Trimming pared 0 bases from V and 10 bases from J, leaving 13 bases between. The CDR3 runs 14 residues. The germline gives CDR1 MNHEY, CDR2 SVGAGI. The CDR3 loop reads CASSYSKPIQEQFF. The CDR3, as DNA: TGTGCCAGCAGTTACTCGAAGCCGATCCAAGAGCAGTTCTTC.

The V gene is TRBV28, the J gene TRBJ2-1, with TRBD2 matching 16 bases. The CDR3 sequence is 18 residues long. CDR1 MDHEN and CDR2 SYDVKM come from the germline V gene. With 6 bases clipped from V and 5 bases from J, the junction kept 10 bases outside the gene matches. CDR3 coding DNA: TGTGCCAGCAGCCAGGGACTAGCGGGAGGGCGAACCGACAATGAGCAGTTCTTC. Encoded protein: CASSQGLAGGRTDNEQFF.

V is TRBV7-8 and J is TRBJ1-1, with D perhaps matching TRBD1 (5 bases). Germline V gene data show CDR1 as SGHVS and CDR2 as FQNEAQ. The CDR3 is 14 residues long. The ends were cut back, 1 base at V and 1 base at J, with 7 bases in the middle. The CDR3 DNA is TGTGCCAGCAGCTTAGGACAGCCGAACACTGAAGCTTTCTTT. This translates into CASSLGQPNTEAFF.

The chain couples TRBV2 to TRBJ2-2; D call uncertain. This CDR3 has 15 residues. Germline V lookup: CDR1 SNHLY, CDR2 FYNNEI. V was shortened by 4 bases and J by 4 bases, with 13 bases between the two germline ends. DNA of the CDR3: TGTGCCAGCAGTGTGGGCGGTACCCTCACCGGGGAGCTGTTTTTT. Its protein product is CASSVGGTLTGELFF.

This chain links TRBV28 with TRBJ1-5; 10 bases line up with TRBD1. Germline-derived CDR1 and CDR2 are MDHEN and SYDVKM. The CDR3 totals 14 residues. V shed 6 bases and J 5 bases; nucleotides not matched to a gene: 4. The CDR3 region has the DNA TGTGCCAGCAGCCTAGGGACAGGGGATCAGCCCCAGCATTTT. This translates into CASSLGTGDQPQHF.

The chain uses TRBV28 and TRBJ1-4; 7 nucleotides align to TRBD1. J was trimmed by 3 bases and V by 6 bases; bases with no gene match: 7. The CDR3 is 15 residues long. Germline CDR1 is MDHEN and CDR2 is SYDVKM. This chain's CDR3 is CASSSPGQSNEKLFF. The CDR3 DNA is TGTGCCAGCAGCTCACCGGGACAGTCTAATGAAAAACTGTTTTTT.

The chain has TRBV30 and TRBJ1-1; D is unresolved. CDR1 is GTSNPN, CDR2 SVGIG, per germline (reference sequence). With 0 bases removed from V and 5 bases from J, the gap between germline ends came to 10 bases. There are 13 residues in the CDR3. The CDR3 spells CAWSVPSETEAFF. CDR3 in DNA: TGTGCCTGGAGTGTACCCTCCGAGACTGAAGCTTTCTTT.

The CDR3 DNA reads as TGCAGCGTCGGAGGGACAGGGGGCAGATCCTACAATGAGCAGTTCTTC. Its protein is CSVGGTGGRSYNEQFF. The chain employs TRBV29-1 and TRBJ2-1; TRBD1 agrees at 12 bases. J was trimmed by 1 base and V by 6 bases; bases with no gene match: 7. Per germline, CDR1 SQVTM and CDR2 ANQGSEA. The CDR3 contains 16 residues.

The gene calls are TRBV30 and TRBJ2-7; D gene uncertain. Germline CDR1 and CDR2: GTSNPN and SVGIG (reference sequence). Trimming left V 1 base short and J 2 bases short, with 6 bases between. The CDR3 totals 12 residues. The CDR3 nucleotides are TGTGCCTGGAGTGATTCTACCTACGAGCAGTACTTC. Amino acids: CAWSDSTYEQYF.

This chain joins TRBV30 and TRBJ2-6; D is unresolved. Trimming removed 0 bases at V and 1 base at J, with 7 bases between. CDR3 size: 15 residues. CDR1 GTSNPN and CDR2 SVGIG come from the germline V gene (reference sequence). The CDR3 region is CAWSVFASGANVLTF. For the CDR3, the DNA is TGTGCCTGGAGTGTTTTTGCTTCTGGGGCCAACGTCCTGACTTTC.

This chain connects TRBV30 to TRBJ1-2; D not certain. The CDR3 contains 12 residues. V lost 1 base, J lost 4 bases, and 7 bases lay in between. Germline V gives CDR1 GTSNPN, CDR2 SVGIG (reference sequence). The DNA of the CDR3 is TGTGCCTGGAGTGATGTACCCTATGGCTACACCTTC. Its translation is CAWSDVPYGYTF.

The gene calls are TRBV6-2 or TRBV6-3 and TRBJ2-2, with D perhaps TRBD1 or TRBD2 (6 bases each). V lost 4 bases, J lost 7 bases, and 13 bases lay in between. Germline V lookup: CDR1 MNHEY, CDR2 SVGEGT. CDR3 length equals 14 residues. CDR3 nucleotides: TGTGCCAGCAGTTCCATAGGGGGGAGCGGGGAGCTGTTTTTT. This codes for CASSSIGGSGELFF.

V gene TRBV12-3 or TRBV12-4 combines with J gene TRBJ2-7; D gene ambiguous. The CDR3 spans 13 residues. Trimming shortened V by 5 bases and J by 3 bases, and 11 bases separated the two germline ends. CDR3 nucleotides: TGTGCCAGCAGTCCCCGGGTGGGCTACGAGCAGTACTTC. This gives the protein CASSPRVGYEQYF.

The genes are TRBV5-6 and TRBJ2-1; 8 nucleotides line up with TRBD1. The CDR3 runs 18 residues. J lost 5 bases, V lost 0 bases, and 13 bases had no gene match. Looked up from germline, CDR1 is SGHDT and CDR2 is YYEEEE. The CDR3 nucleotides read TGTGCCAGCAGCTTGGCCGTCGCAAGGACAGGGTTGAACAATGAGCAGTTCTTC. Its translation: CASSLAVARTGLNNEQFF.

The chain employs TRBV28 and TRBJ2-1, with D possibly matching TRBD2 (6 bases). The V gene's germline CDR1 is MDHEN and CDR2 SYDVKM. The ends were cut back, 6 bases at V and 5 bases at J, with 17 bases in the middle. The CDR3 totals 15 residues. The CDR3 nucleotides read TGTGCCAGCAGGGGGGGACTCCCATACAACAATGAGCAGTTCTTC. It yields the protein CASRGGLPYNNEQFF.

V is TRBV5-6 and J is TRBJ2-5, with D possibly being TRBD1 (6 bases). Germline assignment: CDR1 SGHDT and CDR2 YYEEEE. The ends were cut back, 3 bases at V and 7 bases at J, with 16 bases in the middle. The CDR3 runs to 14 residues. In nucleotides, the CDR3 is TGTGCCAGCAGCTCGCCCGGGACAATTGGGACCCAGTACTTC. The encoded protein is CASSSPGTIGTQYF.

V gene TRBV7-9 combines with J gene TRBJ2-2; 9 bases line up with TRBD1. Unmatched junction bases numbered 6, after V lost 4 bases and J lost 6 bases. This CDR3 spans 15 amino acids. The germline gives CDR1 SEHNR, CDR2 FQNEAQ (reference sequence). The CDR3, as DNA: TGTGCCAGCAGCTCACAGGGGGCGCTCGCCGGGGAGCTGTTTTTT. Amino acid sequence: CASSSQGALAGELFF.

The chain joins TRBV2 to TRBJ2-7; TRBD2 matches 7 bases. V shed 7 bases, J shed 4 bases, and the junction held 7 bases outside the gene matches. The V gene's germline CDR1 is SNHLY and CDR2 FYNNEI. The CDR3 loop spans 13 amino acids. This CDR3 is CASNHREAYEQYF. The CDR3 region has the DNA TGTGCCAGCAATCACCGGGAGGCGTACGAGCAGTACTTC.

CDR3 sequence: CASSYQDSPYEQYF. CDR3 DNA: TGCGCCAGCAGCTACCAGGACAGTCCCTACGAGCAGTACTTC. The chain employs TRBV5-1 and TRBJ2-7, with D possibly being TRBD1 (6 bases). V dropped 3 bases and J dropped 2 bases, with 12 bases sitting between them. Germline-derived CDR1 and CDR2 are SGHRS and YFSETQ. The CDR3 consists of 14 residues.

V gene TRBV19 combines with J gene TRBJ2-7, with TRBD1 matching over 7 bases. V lost 4 bases and J lost 4; bases outside the gene matches: 13. This CDR3 has 16 residues. CDR1 and CDR2 from the germline V gene are LNHDA and SQIVND (reference sequence). For the CDR3, the DNA is TGTGCCAGTAGTACAAAGGGGACAGCCGTATTATACGAGCAGTACTTC. Encoded protein: CASSTKGTAVLYEQYF.

V usage is TRBV18 and J usage is TRBJ2-5, with TRBD2 matching 7 bases. The CDR3 loop spans 15 amino acids. CDR1 is KGHSH, CDR2 LQKENI, per germline. V lost 4 bases and J lost 1; bases outside the gene matches: 6. For the CDR3, the DNA is TGTGCCAGCTCACGCCTCGGGGGGTCCCAAGAGACCCAGTACTTC. Amino acid sequence: CASSRLGGSQETQYF. Full variable domain (missing parts from reference TRBV18 and TRBJ2-5): NAGVMQNPRHLVRRRGQEARLRCSPMKGHSHVYWYRQLPEEGLKFMVYLQKENIIDESGMPKERFSAEFPKEGPSILRIQQVVRGDSAAYFCASSRLGGSQETQYFGPGTRLLVL.